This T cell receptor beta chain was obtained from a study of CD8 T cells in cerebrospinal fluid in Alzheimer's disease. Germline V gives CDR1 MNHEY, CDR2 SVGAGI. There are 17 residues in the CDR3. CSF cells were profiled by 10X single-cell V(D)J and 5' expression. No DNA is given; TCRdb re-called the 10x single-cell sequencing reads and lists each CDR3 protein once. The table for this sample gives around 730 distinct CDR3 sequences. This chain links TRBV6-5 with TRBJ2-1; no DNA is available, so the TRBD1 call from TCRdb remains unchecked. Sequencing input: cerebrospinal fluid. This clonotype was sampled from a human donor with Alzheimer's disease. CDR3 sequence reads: CASSYSSETGEKNEQFF.